The 9 T cell receptor beta chains listed next were all sequenced from one sample in a study of T cell repertoires in cytomegalovirus infection. One entry per CDR3 protein, called by TCRdb with MiXCR from the reads. The sample contains hundreds of thousands of distinct CDR3 sequences, about 30% of which appear only once. No antigen has been identified for these receptors. Sequencing was performed on cultured CD8+ T cells from PBMCs, taken from culture after CMV antigen stimulation. The receptors shown here come from a human donor in good health (CMV status not recorded). Some clones in this sample may be carry-over from other donors' samples.

This clonotype was seen a handful of times. The chain carries TRBV19 and TRBJ1-2; the D gene is possibly TRBD1 (6 bases). Trimming pared 3 bases from V and 4 bases from J, leaving 15 bases between. From germline, CDR1 is LNHDA and CDR2 SQIVND (reference sequence). This CDR3 is built from 15 residues. The chain's CDR3 is CASSIRNRAGYGYTF. The CDR3 nucleotides read TGTGCCAGTAGTATTCGCAACAGGGCTGGCTATGGCTACACCTTC. Drawing the rest from reference TRBV19 and TRBJ1-2, the complete variable domain is DGGITQSPKYLFRKEGQNVTLSCEQNLNHDAMYWYRQDPGQGLRLIYYSQIVNDFQKGDIAEGYSVSREKKESFPLTVTSAQKNPTAFYLCASSIRNRAGYGYTFGSGTRLTVV.

The chain is built from TRBV27 and TRBJ2-3; 10 nucleotides line up with TRBD1. The CDR3 runs to 15 residues. V was clipped by 5 bases and J by 6 bases; unmatched bases: 8. CDR1 and CDR2 from the germline V gene are MNHEY and SMNVEV (reference sequence). As DNA, the CDR3 is TGTGCCAGCAGTCTCCCGGGACAGGGGAGGGATACGCAGTATTTT. It yields the protein CASSLPGQGRDTQYF.

The chain employs TRBV5-5 and TRBJ2-1, with TRBD2 identical over 9 bases. Trimming removed 5 bases from V and 5 bases from J; junction bases left unmatched: 2. The V gene's germline CDR1 is SGHKS and CDR2 YYEKEE (reference sequence). This CDR3 spans 13 amino acids. CDR3 amino acids: CASRSSGDNEQFF. Here the CDR3 DNA reads TGTGCCAGCAGGTCTAGCGGGGACAATGAGCAGTTCTTC.

J is TRBJ2-2 and V is TRBV4-3, with a tentative D call TRBD2 (6 bases). Germline V gives CDR1 LGHNA, CDR2 YSLEER. V was trimmed by 0 bases and J by 2 bases, leaving 13 bases between them. This CDR3 spans 17 amino acids. The CDR3 coding sequence is TGCGCCAGCAGCCAAGATCGGGAGACAGTTAACACCGGGGAGCTGTTTTTT. Its protein product is CASSQDRETVNTGELFF.

The chain's CDR3 is CASSYSITLATEAFF. The CDR3 DNA sequence: TGTGCCAGCAGTTACTCAATTACTTTAGCCACTGAAGCTTTCTTT. The chain combines TRBV6-6 with TRBJ1-1; D not certain. Deletions cut 0 bases from V and 4 bases from J, with 12 bases between. CDR1 is MNHNY, CDR2 SVGAGI, per germline (reference sequence). This CDR3 contains 15 residues.

This clonotype has ten or more counts. This chain joins TRBV12-5 and TRBJ1-2; D is unresolved. There are 13 residues in the CDR3. Germline lookup yields CDR1 LGHNT and CDR2 FRNRAP. Trimming removed 1 base at V and 2 bases at J, with 5 bases between. This chain's CDR3 is CASGLGLNYGYTF. The CDR3 bases are TGTGCTAGTGGTTTGGGCCTGAACTATGGCTACACCTTC.

V and J are TRBV28 and TRBJ1-6, with TRBD1 identical over 7 bases. The CDR3 is made up of 17 amino acids. Trimming removed 7 bases from V and 0 bases from J; junction bases left unmatched: 9. Germline V lookup: CDR1 MDHEN, CDR2 SYDVKM. In DNA, the CDR3 is TGTGCCAGCATTTCCCCAGGGGGTGTCTCCTATAATTCACCCCTCCACTTT. Amino acids: CASISPGGVSYNSPLHF.

DNA for the CDR3: TGCGCCAGCAGCCCGGCGAACTGGGAGTTAAATTCACCCCTCCACTTT. Translated, it gives CASSPANWELNSPLHF. This chain connects TRBV4-1 to TRBJ1-6; the D is unclear. The germline gives CDR1 MGHRA, CDR2 YSYEKL. The V and J ends lost 4 bases and 7 bases respectively, with 17 bases between them. This CDR3 spans 16 amino acids.

This chain links TRBV6-2 or TRBV6-3 with TRBJ2-7; 8 positions agree with TRBD1. Losses at the gene ends were 5 bases for V and 3 bases for J; bases not matched to a gene: 6. CDR3 length: 14 amino acids. CDR1 and CDR2 from the germline V gene are MNHEY and SVGEGT. The CDR3 region is CASSPLDRDYEQYV. The CDR3 nucleotides read TGTGCCAGCAGTCCGTTGGACAGGGACTACGAGCAGTACGTC.